Listed below are T cell receptor beta chains from one sample, sequenced in a study of blood T cells in healthy people across ages. A single record per CDR3 protein comes from TCRdb applying MiXCR to the 5' RACE reads. The repertoire holds approximately 2,000,000 distinct CDR3 sequences, with approximately 40% as singletons. Sequenced material: blood. These receptors all come from a human donor in good health. Both conserved end residues are part of each CDR3. The order of the fields is J gene, D gene, V gene, clone size, CDR3 protein, CDR3 DNA. A D gene is named only where the DNA matches it firmly. The size of a clone is reported for some rows only, either as once, few or many, or as a class for expanded clones.

TRBJ1-1	TRBD1	TRBV27	few	CASSVRGPPSEAFF	TGTGCCAGCAGTGTGAGGGGGCCCCCCTCCGAAGCTTTCTTT
TRBJ2-7	.	TRBV10-3	.	CAIRGDDGYEQYF	TGTGCCATCAGGGGGGACGACGGCTACGAGCAGTACTTC
TRBJ1-1	.	TRBV7-2	.	CASSLDPGGVWNTEAFF	TGTGCCAGCAGCTTAGACCCTGGAGGGGTATGGAACACTGAAGCTTTCTTT
TRBJ1-2	TRBD1	TRBV7-2	few	CASSLYGAGQGFGYTF	TGTGCCAGCAGCTTATATGGCGCCGGACAGGGCTTTGGCTACACCTTC
TRBJ2-7	.	TRBV11-2	.	CASSLGMGMRYEQYF	TGTGCCAGCAGCTTAGGAATGGGGATGCGGTACGAGCAGTACTTC
TRBJ1-2	.	TRBV12-3/TRBV12-4	few	CASSRGGGDYGYTF	TGTGCCAGCAGTCGCGGGGGAGGAGACTATGGCTACACCTTC
TRBJ1-1	.	TRBV24-1	.	CATSEDRLNTEAFF	TGTGCCACCAGCGAGGACAGATTGAACACTGAAGCTTTCTTT
TRBJ1-2	.	TRBV10-3	many	CASSGDIYGYTF	TGTGCCTCCAGCGGGGATATCTATGGCTACACCTTC
TRBJ2-3	.	TRBV29-1	few	CSVAKGGPDTQYF	TGCAGCGTTGCCAAGGGGGGACCAGATACGCAGTATTTT
TRBJ2-3	TRBD2	TRBV7-3	.	CASSQRGGGSDTQYF	TGTGCCAGCAGCCAGCGGGGGGGCGGTTCAGATACGCAGTATTTT
TRBJ1-2	TRBD1	TRBV7-9	.	CASSQQGGDGYTF	TGTGCCAGCAGCCAACAGGGGGGAGATGGCTACACCTTC
TRBJ1-2	.	TRBV12-3/TRBV12-4	.	CARSPDRAGNHYGYTF	TGTGCCCGCAGTCCCGACCGGGCCGGGAATCACTATGGCTACACCTTC
TRBJ2-1	.	TRBV20-1	few	CSAAPIAPLRNEQFF	TGCAGTGCTGCCCCTATTGCCCCCCTGAGGAATGAGCAGTTCTTC
TRBJ2-7	TRBD1	TRBV20-1	.	CSAGGTGGISYEQYF	TGCAGTGCTGGGGGGACAGGGGGCATAAGCTACGAGCAGTACTTC
TRBJ2-3	.	TRBV15	few	CATSRDRTTDTQYF	TGTGCCACCAGCAGGGACCGGACCACAGATACGCAGTATTTT
TRBJ1-6	TRBD1	TRBV10-3	.	CAIRAGTGDSPLHF	TGTGCCATCAGGGCCGGGACAGGGGATTCACCCCTCCACTTT
TRBJ1-1	.	TRBV7-2	few	CASSSDSYNAFF	TGTGCCAGCAGCTCCGACAGTTATAATGCTTTCTTT
TRBJ1-6	.	TRBV4-1	.	CASSQWPNSPLHF	TGCGCCAGCAGCCAATGGCCTAATTCACCCCTCCACTTT
TRBJ2-5	TRBD1	TRBV29-1	.	CSVDGQGRETQYF	TGCAGCGTTGACGGACAGGGTAGGGAGACCCAGTACTTC
TRBJ2-3	TRBD2	TRBV5-1	few	CASGLGTSGLDTQYF	TGCGCCAGCGGACTCGGGACTAGCGGCCTAGATACGCAGTATTTT
TRBJ1-2	.	TRBV2	few	CASSVGPTQIYGYTF	TGTGCCAGCAGTGTGGGGCCGACTCAGATCTATGGCTACACCTTC
TRBJ1-1	.	TRBV7-8	.	CASSLLAGRGTEAFF	TGTGCCAGCAGCCTCCTTGCGGGAAGGGGCACTGAAGCTTTCTTT
TRBJ2-7	TRBD1	TRBV4-1	many	CASRDWDRPYEQYF	TGCGCCAGCAGGGACTGGGACAGGCCCTACGAGCAGTACTTC
TRBJ2-1	.	TRBV28	few	CASSSGQHHNEQFF	TGTGCCAGCAGTTCAGGCCAGCATCACAATGAGCAGTTCTTC
TRBJ2-2	.	TRBV12-3/TRBV12-4	few	CASSLGGIGELFF	TGTGCCAGCAGTTTAGGGGGAATCGGGGAGCTGTTTTTT
TRBJ2-7	.	TRBV28	few	CASSHPEAGLGHEQYF	TGTGCCAGCAGTCACCCAGAGGCCGGGTTGGGGCACGAGCAGTACTTC
TRBJ1-2	TRBD1	TRBV5-1	.	CASTSTGEGYGYTF	TGCGCCAGCACCTCGACAGGGGAGGGCTATGGCTACACCTTC
TRBJ2-6	.	TRBV20-1	.	CSATSGSSGANVLTF	TGCAGTGCTACCTCAGGGAGCTCTGGGGCCAACGTCCTGACTTTC
TRBJ1-1	.	TRBV24-1	.	CSLQPTNTEAFF	TGCTCACTCCAACCGACGAACACTGAAGCTTTCTTT
TRBJ1-5	.	TRBV3-1	few	CASSQMIDQPQHF	TGTGCCAGCAGCCAAATGATCGATCAGCCCCAGCATTTT
TRBJ2-7	TRBD1	TRBV5-1	.	CASSLNRDRAYEQYF	TGCGCCAGCAGCTTAAACCGGGACAGGGCCTACGAGCAGTACTTC
TRBJ2-3	.	TRBV5-1	.	CASSLTGSPGTDTQYF	TGCGCCAGCAGCCTAACAGGGTCGCCTGGAACAGATACGCAGTATTTT
TRBJ1-1	.	TRBV6-5	.	CATRQYTEAFF	TGTGCCACCCGACAGTACACTGAAGCTTTCTTT
TRBJ2-1	TRBD2	TRBV4-2	.	CASSQELLAEHNEQFF	TGTGCCAGCAGCCAAGAGCTACTAGCGGAGCACAATGAGCAGTTCTTC
TRBJ2-7	TRBD2	TRBV27	.	CASSQLAGALTHEQYF	TGTGCCAGCAGTCAGTTGGCGGGAGCCCTCACCCACGAGCAGTACTTC
TRBJ1-2	.	TRBV10-3	.	CAISERRDTTGSYGYTF	TGTGCCATCAGTGAGAGGAGGGACACGACGGGTTCCTATGGCTACACCTTC
TRBJ2-5	.	TRBV2	.	CASSVGFEEQYF	TGTGCCAGCAGTGTCGGTTTTGAAGAGCAGTACTTC
TRBJ2-6	.	TRBV18	few	CASSPPAGSGANVLTF	TGTGCCAGCTCACCACCGGCGGGCTCTGGGGCCAACGTCCTGACTTTC
TRBJ2-3	.	TRBV28	.	CASSLSHSSTDTQYF	TGTGCCAGCAGTCTCTCTCATTCTAGCACAGATACGCAGTATTTT
TRBJ2-5	TRBD2	TRBV7-9	.	CASSPYSGGKSETQYF	TGTGCCAGCAGCCCCTACTCCGGGGGGAAAAGTGAGACCCAGTACTTC
TRBJ2-2	.	TRBV11-2	.	CASSLITSPKVGELFF	TGTGCCAGCAGCTTAATTACTAGCCCTAAGGTCGGGGAGCTGTTTTTT
TRBJ2-7	.	TRBV29-1	.	CSVEAPGTDYEQYF	TGCAGCGTTGAAGCGCCCGGGACGGACTACGAGCAGTACTTC
TRBJ1-6	.	TRBV5-1	few	CASSPDGTGSPLHF	TGCGCCAGCAGCCCGGACGGGACTGGGTCACCCCTCCACTTT
TRBJ2-1	.	TRBV20-1	.	CSASDSSDEQFF	TGCAGTGCCAGTGACAGTTCGGATGAGCAGTTCTTC
TRBJ1-2	.	TRBV5-1	.	CTSSLGGVNYGYTF	TGCACCAGCAGCTTGGGGGGCGTGAACTATGGCTACACCTTC
TRBJ2-3	.	TRBV29-1	few	CGVGQGITDTQYF	TGCGGCGTTGGGCAGGGCATCACAGATACGCAGTATTTT
TRBJ2-7	TRBD1	TRBV6-2/TRBV6-3	once	CASSYQDRGGEQYF	TGCGCCAGCAGTTACCAGGACAGGGGCGGCGAGCAGTACTTC
TRBJ2-7	.	TRBV5-1	few	CASSPPEAYEQYF	TGCGCCAGCAGCCCCCCAGAAGCCTACGAGCAGTACTTC
TRBJ1-4	.	TRBV6-2/TRBV6-3	few	CASSYRVKNEKLFF	TGTGCCAGCAGTTACAGGGTGAAGAATGAAAAACTGTTTTTT
TRBJ1-2	TRBD1	TRBV7-9	.	CASSGQGENYGYTF	TGTGCCAGCAGCGGACAGGGGGAAAACTATGGCTACACCTTC
TRBJ2-1	.	TRBV6-2/TRBV6-3	.	CASSPRLGRYNEQFF	TGTGCCAGCAGTCCCCGACTAGGCCGCTACAATGAGCAGTTCTTC
TRBJ2-1	TRBD2	TRBV11-1	.	CASSERGDVSYNGQFF	TGTGCCAGCAGCGAGCGGGGGGACGTCTCCTACAATGGGCAGTTCTTC
TRBJ1-2	.	TRBV29-1	many	CSVDSGPNGYTF	TGCAGCGTTGATTCGGGACCCAACGGCTACACCTTC
TRBJ1-5	.	TRBV12-3/TRBV12-4	.	CASSVGGWQPQHF	TGTGCCAGCTCGGTGGGGGGCTGGCAGCCCCAGCATTTT